This T cell receptor (beta chain) emerged from a study of T cell repertoires in cytomegalovirus infection. Study background: Indications of both CMV infection and matching HLA type were provided by public TCR beta signatures. The study's findings and limits: Individuals carrying CMV plus the relevant HLA were identified by cumulative frequency of public TCR beta families. HLA-C-restricted CMV-specific TCR beta clonotypes were dominant in the ex vivo response.

The V gene end was trimmed by 3 bases and the J gene end by 4 bases; junction bases not matched to a gene: 10. Germline V CDR1 and CDR2: SGHTA, FQGNSA. The CDR3 loop spans 17 amino acids. As to this clonotype: Its specificity is unknown.

MiXCR was run by TCRdb on the reads, yielding one entry per CDR3 protein. The sample shows around 570,000 distinct CDR3 sequences, just under 40% of them seen only once. The material sequenced was cultured PBMCs, taken from culture after CMV antigen stimulation. This TCR derives from a human donor in good health (CMV status not recorded). Some clones in this sample may be carry-over from other donors' samples. V usage is TRBV7-2 and J usage is TRBJ2-2, with 8 bases identical to TRBD2. The CDR3 loop reads CASSLGAGAESTGELFF. CDR3 DNA: TGTGCCAGCAGCTTGGGAGCGGGGGCGGAAAGCACCGGGGAGCTGTTTTTT.